The next 31 T cell receptor beta chains were all read from a single sample in a study of STAT5B mutations in CD4+ large granular lymphocyte leukemia. The protocol was immunoSEQ multiplex PCR, while the TCRdb copy is restricted to in-frame clones and leaves out a portion. The profile shows about 31,000 clones, about 89% of them singletons. Sequenced: CD4+ T cells from blood buffy coats. Receptors were obtained from a human donor in good health.

This chain uses TRBV5-6 with TRBJ1-6; D unclear. The germline V gene has CDR1 SGHDT and CDR2 YYEEEE. Trimming left V 0 bases short and J 8 bases short, with 12 bases between. This CDR3 has 15 residues. The CDR3 DNA is TGTGCCAGCAGCTTGGTCACTCCACGGGATTCACCCCTCCACTTT. Translating gives CASSLVTPRDSPLHF. Supplemented by reference TRBV5-6 and TRBJ1-6, the full variable domain reads DAGVTQSPTHLIKTRGQQVTLRCSPKSGHDTVSWYQQALGQGPQFIFQYYEEEERQRGNFPDRFSGHQFPNYSSELNVNALLLGDSALYLCASSLVTPRDSPLHFGNGTRLTVT.

This clone has just a few counts. This rearrangement joins TRBV30 to TRBJ2-2; D unresolved. Germline V CDR1 and CDR2: GTSNPN, SVGIG (reference sequence). The CDR3 extends over 14 amino acids. The V end lost 3 bases, the J end lost 1 base, and 9 bases lay between the germline ends. CDR3 amino acids: CAWRANRNTGELFF. The CDR3 DNA sequence: TGTGCCTGGAGAGCTAATCGGAACACCGGGGAGCTGTTTTTT.

The rearrangement joins TRBV6-5 to TRBJ1-6; D call uncertain. The CDR3 contains 14 residues. Germline V lookup: CDR1 MNHEY, CDR2 SVGAGI. The germline V and J ends were trimmed by 6 bases and 13 bases, with 19 bases remaining between them. CDR3 in amino acids: CASRRDSTLPPLHF. In nucleotides, the CDR3 is TGTGCCAGCAGACGAGACTCAACCTTGCCGCCCCTCCACTTT.

The rearrangement joins TRBV28 to TRBJ2-7; D possibly uses TRBD1 or TRBD2 (7 bases each). With 6 bases removed from V and 2 bases from J, the gap between germline ends came to 14 bases. CDR3 length: 14 amino acids. Germline lookup yields CDR1 MDHEN and CDR2 SYDVKM. CDR3 sequence (DNA): TGTGCCAGCAGGCCCCAGGGGGGGGCCTACGAGCAGTACTTC. This encodes CASRPQGGAYEQYF.

The rearrangement joins TRBV7-2 to TRBJ1-2, with D perhaps TRBD1 (5 bases). This CDR3 has 13 residues. Per the germline V gene, CDR1 is SGHTA and CDR2 is FQGNSA. V lost 2 bases, J lost 6 bases, and 10 bases lay in between. DNA of the CDR3: TGTGCCAGCAGCTTATTGGGGGAAAATGGCTACACCTTC. As protein: CASSLLGENGYTF.

This chain links TRBV2 with TRBJ2-7; 13 positions agree with TRBD2. The germline CDR1 and CDR2 sequences are SNHLY and FYNNEI. Trimming at V came to 7 bases and at J to 4 bases, leaving 7 bases not matched to a gene. This CDR3 region has 15 residues. For the CDR3, the DNA is TGTGCCAGCACCCGCGGGACTAGCGGGATTTACGAGCAGTACTTC. Translated: CASTRGTSGIYEQYF.

V gene TRBV19 combines with J gene TRBJ1-1; 7 nucleotides agree with TRBD1. The V gene end was trimmed by 9 bases and the J gene end by 4 bases; junction bases not matched to a gene: 8. The CDR3 loop spans 13 amino acids. Germline CDR1 and CDR2: LNHDA and SQIVND (reference sequence). The CDR3 bases are TGTGCCAGCCTACAGGGGATGGGCACTGAAGCTTTCTTT. It translates to CASLQGMGTEAFF.

The chain is built from TRBV5-5 and TRBJ1-4; possible D gene TRBD1, 6 bases. The CDR3 spans 14 residues. CDR1 is SGHKS, CDR2 YYEKEE, per germline (reference sequence). The ends were cut back, 4 bases at V and 3 bases at J, with 10 bases in the middle. CDR3 sequence (DNA): TGTGCCAGCAGCACCGGACAGTCTAATGAAAAACTGTTTTTT. Amino acid sequence: CASSTGQSNEKLFF.

Only one count was recorded for this clone. This rearrangement joins TRBV27 to TRBJ1-5; no clear D. V was trimmed by 5 bases and J by 4 bases, leaving 15 bases between them. The germline CDR1 and CDR2 sequences are MNHEY and SMNVEV (reference sequence). The CDR3 runs to 15 residues. As DNA, the CDR3 is TGTGCCAGCAGTCCGAGAAAACCTCAAAATCAGCCCCAGCATTTT. This codes for CASSPRKPQNQPQHF.

This chain links TRBV27 with TRBJ2-7, with D possibly being TRBD1 (6 bases). Germline CDR1 and CDR2: MNHEY and SMNVEV (reference sequence). This CDR3 has 13 amino acids. The V end lost 8 bases, the J end lost 1 base, and 12 bases lay between the germline ends. The CDR3, as DNA: TGTGCCAGCCGTACAGGGCATTCCTACGAGCAGTACTTC. Its translation is CASRTGHSYEQYF.

V and J are TRBV2 and TRBJ2-1, with D possibly TRBD1 on 6 matching bases. The CDR3 contains 13 residues. CDR1 and CDR2 (germline): SNHLY, FYNNEI. Trimming removed 2 bases at V and 4 bases at J, with 6 bases between. CDR3 sequence (DNA): TGTGCCAGCAGTGAACAGGGGTACAATGAGCAGTTCTTC. This sequence encodes CASSEQGYNEQFF.

The chain has TRBV5-1 and TRBJ1-6; possible D gene TRBD1, 6 bases. From germline, CDR1 is SGHRS and CDR2 YFSETQ. CDR3 length equals 13 residues. Trimming removed 8 bases from V and 6 bases from J, with 12 bases in between. For the CDR3, the DNA is TGCGCCAGTCGGGACAACCTTAATTCACCCCTCCACTTT. As protein: CASRDNLNSPLHF.

The genes are TRBV16 and TRBJ1-1, with D tentatively TRBD1 (6 bases). V was trimmed by 5 bases and J by 7 bases, leaving 20 bases between them. Germline values: CDR1 KGHSY, CDR2 FQNENV. This CDR3 spans 15 amino acids. The CDR3 sequence is CASSSQIQGAGEAFF. In DNA, the CDR3 is TGTGCCAGCAGCTCACAAATACAGGGAGCGGGTGAAGCTTTCTTT.

CDR3: CASSLVQGNEKLFF. CDR3 nucleotide sequence: TGTGCCAGCAGCTTAGTTCAGGGTAATGAAAAACTGTTTTTT. V usage is TRBV7-9 and J usage is TRBJ1-4, with D tentatively TRBD1 (5 bases). V was cut by 1 base and J by 4 bases, with 7 bases left in between. CDR3 length: 14 residues. Per germline, CDR1 SEHNR and CDR2 FQNEAQ (reference sequence).

The chain links TRBV11-2 to TRBJ2-3; possible D gene TRBD1, 5 bases. Germline CDR1 reads SGHAT; CDR2 reads FQNNGV. The ends were cut back, 5 bases at V and 2 bases at J, with 11 bases in the middle. The CDR3 contains 14 residues. The CDR3 sequence: CASSPPGNTDTQYF. CDR3 nucleotide sequence: TGTGCCAGCAGCCCCCCAGGGAACACAGATACGCAGTATTTT.

In this sample, this clone turned up once. The chain is built from TRBV6-6 and TRBJ1-4; 8 bases are a match to TRBD1. Germline CDR1 and CDR2: MNHNY and SVGAGI (reference sequence). Trimming removed 5 bases from V and 3 bases from J; junction bases left unmatched: 5. The CDR3 is made up of 15 amino acids. CDR3 amino acids: CASSDRGSSNEKLFF. DNA for the CDR3: TGTGCCAGCAGTGACAGGGGTTCCTCTAATGAAAAACTGTTTTTT.

The V and J genes are TRBV11-2 and TRBJ2-1; maybe TRBD1 (5 bases). The CDR3 covers 14 residues. Trimming pared 5 bases from V and 9 bases from J, leaving 17 bases between. Germline V CDR1 and CDR2: SGHAT, FQNNGV. The CDR3 region has the DNA TGTGCCAGCAGCCCGAGATTAGATGGGGCTGAGCAGTTCTTC. Its translation: CASSPRLDGAEQFF.

The gene calls are TRBV20-1 and TRBJ1-2; D call uncertain. V shed 6 bases and J shed 8 bases, with 13 bases lying between them. The CDR3 covers 11 residues. Germline V gene sequence: CDR1 DFQATT, CDR2 SNEGSKA (reference sequence). The CDR3 here is CSATAREGYTF. CDR3 coding DNA: TGCAGTGCCACCGCACGGGAGGGCTACACCTTC.

The chain links TRBV28 to TRBJ1-2; 7 bases fit TRBD1. Germline V gene data show CDR1 as MDHEN and CDR2 as SYDVKM. The CDR3 loop spans 14 amino acids. J lost 3 bases, V lost 3 bases, and 4 bases had no gene match. CDR3 amino acids: CASSLLQGYYGYTF. In DNA, the CDR3 is TGTGCCAGCAGTTTGCTACAGGGGTACTATGGCTACACCTTC.

The V gene is TRBV2, the J gene TRBJ2-7, with TRBD2 as a possible D gene (5 bases). Germline lookup yields CDR1 SNHLY and CDR2 FYNNEI. V lost 7 bases and J lost 6, with 16 bases in between. The CDR3 sequence is 13 residues long. CDR3 nucleotide sequence: TGTGCCAGCAAAGCCGAAGTTGAGGGCGAGCAGTACTTC. Residues: CASKAEVEGEQYF. The full variable domain, rest sourced from reference TRBV2 and TRBJ2-7, is EPEVTQTPSHQVTQMGQEVILRCVPISNHLYFYWYRQILGQKVEFLVSFYNNEISEKSEIFDDQFSVERPDGSNFTLKIRSTKLEDSAMYFCASKAEVEGEQYFGPGTRLTVT.

This clone was observed a few times. This rearrangement joins TRBV2 to TRBJ1-5; 8 bases map to TRBD1. Germline V gene data show CDR1 as SNHLY and CDR2 as FYNNEI. The CDR3 extends over 15 amino acids. V gave up 8 bases and J gave up 7 bases; unmatched junction bases: 13. Written as DNA, the CDR3 is TGTGCCAGCTCCTGGGGGACAGGTTGGGGGCAGCCCCAGCATTTT. Translating gives CASSWGTGWGQPQHF.

The chain joins TRBV2 to TRBJ2-3; TRBD2 agrees at 7 bases. This CDR3 has 15 amino acids. Germline V gene sequence: CDR1 SNHLY, CDR2 FYNNEI. The V and J ends lost 4 bases and 2 bases, in that order; junction bases with no gene match: 6. The CDR3 DNA sequence: TGTGCCAGCAGTGCTAGCGGAGCGAACACAGATACGCAGTATTTT. Translated, it gives CASSASGANTDTQYF.

CDR3 in amino acids: CASRATGEGSEKLFF. The CDR3 DNA is TGCGCCAGCAGGGCCACAGGGGAGGGGAGTGAAAAACTGTTTTTT. V and J are TRBV10-2 and TRBJ1-4; 7 positions match TRBD1. Germline CDR1 is WSHSY and CDR2 is SAAADI. The CDR3 sequence is 15 residues long. V was pared by 6 bases and J by 7 bases, with 11 bases of the junction left unmatched.

The rearrangement links TRBV6-4 to TRBJ2-1, with 11 bases that match TRBD2. The CDR3 has 16 residues. The germline V gene has CDR1 MRHNA and CDR2 SNTAGT. V was pared by 3 bases and J by 3 bases, with 4 bases of the junction left unmatched. CDR3 loop: CASSERTSGFYNEQFF. CDR3 coding DNA: TGTGCCAGCAGTGAACGGACTAGCGGGTTCTACAATGAGCAGTTCTTC.

The CDR3 sequence is CASSTGLAGTDTQYF. The CDR3 region has the DNA TGTGCCAGCAGCACCGGACTAGCGGGCACAGATACGCAGTATTTT. The chain links TRBV5-6 to TRBJ2-3; 10 nucleotides agree with TRBD2. This CDR3 is built from 15 residues. V lost 4 bases and J lost 1; bases outside the gene matches: 3. Germline V CDR1 and CDR2: SGHDT, YYEEEE. Filled out from reference TRBV5-6 and TRBJ2-3, the complete variable domain reads DAGVTQSPTHLIKTRGQQVTLRCSPKSGHDTVSWYQQALGQGPQFIFQYYEEEERQRGNFPDRFSGHQFPNYSSELNVNALLLGDSALYLCASSTGLAGTDTQYFGPGTRLTVL.

The chain employs TRBV18 and TRBJ2-7; TRBD1 agrees at 8 bases. Germline V CDR1 and CDR2: KGHSH, LQKENI. The V and J ends lost 4 bases and 12 bases, in that order; junction bases with no gene match: 11. The CDR3 has 13 residues. The CDR3 sequence is CASSLQSDRDGYF. The CDR3 nucleotides are TGTGCCAGCTCACTCCAATCGGACAGGGATGGGTACTTC.

The CDR3 DNA is TGTGCCAGCAGTTCCCGGGGGGGGGAGAACACTGAAGCTTTCTTT. Translated: CASSSRGGENTEAFF. This rearrangement joins TRBV6-5 to TRBJ1-1; weak D call: TRBD1 (5 bases). V lost 4 bases and J 1 base, leaving 13 bases between the germline ends. The CDR3 is 15 residues long. The germline gives CDR1 MNHEY, CDR2 SVGAGI.

The chain has TRBV27 and TRBJ1-3; 8 bases are shared with TRBD1. CDR3 length equals 15 residues. V was pared by 2 bases and J by 5 bases, with 5 bases of the junction left unmatched. CDR1 is MNHEY and CDR2 is SMNVEV in the germline V gene (reference sequence). The chain's CDR3 is CASSLRTGTRNTIYF. The CDR3 DNA reads TGTGCCAGCAGTTTAAGGACAGGGACCCGAAACACCATATATTTT.

The V gene is TRBV7-9, the J gene TRBJ1-4, with TRBD1 matching 8 bases. Trimming cost V 8 bases and J 5 bases; bases outside gene matches: 7. Germline lookup yields CDR1 SEHNR and CDR2 FQNEAQ (reference sequence). The length of the CDR3 is 14 residues. As DNA, the CDR3 is TGTGCCAGCGGATCGGACAGGGCGAATGAAAAACTGTTTTTT. This encodes CASGSDRANEKLFF.

The chain carries TRBV20-1 and TRBJ2-1; perhaps D is TRBD1 or TRBD2 (5 bases each). CDR1 is DFQATT, CDR2 SNEGSKA, per germline (reference sequence). This CDR3 region has 11 residues. V lost 6 bases, J lost 13 bases, and 16 bases lay in between. The CDR3 DNA is TGCAGTGCAACCCGTAGTGGGGGACAGTTCTTC. It translates to CSATRSGGQFF.

The V gene is TRBV29-1, the J gene TRBJ2-5, with 8 nucleotides matching TRBD1. This CDR3 is built from 12 residues. Germline values: CDR1 SQVTM, CDR2 ANQGSEA. Trimming removed 6 bases from V and 9 bases from J; junction bases left unmatched: 9. Written as DNA, the CDR3 is TGCAGCGTCTCCGGACAGGGCCGACCCCAGTACTTC. Residues: CSVSGQGRPQYF.